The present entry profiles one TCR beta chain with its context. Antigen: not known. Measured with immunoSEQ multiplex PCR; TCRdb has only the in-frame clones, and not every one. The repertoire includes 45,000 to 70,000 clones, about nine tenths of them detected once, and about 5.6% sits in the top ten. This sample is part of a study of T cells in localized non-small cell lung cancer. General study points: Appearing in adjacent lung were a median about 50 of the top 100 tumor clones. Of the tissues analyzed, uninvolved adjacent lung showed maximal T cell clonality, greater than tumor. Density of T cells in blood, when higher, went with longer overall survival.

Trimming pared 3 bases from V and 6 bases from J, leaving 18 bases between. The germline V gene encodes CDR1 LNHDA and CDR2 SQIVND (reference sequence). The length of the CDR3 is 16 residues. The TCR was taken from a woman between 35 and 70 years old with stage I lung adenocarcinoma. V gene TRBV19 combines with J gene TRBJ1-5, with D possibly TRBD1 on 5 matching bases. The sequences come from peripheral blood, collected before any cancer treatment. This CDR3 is CASSIEMWGRGQPQHF. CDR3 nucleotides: TGTGCCAGTAGTATTGAAATGTGGGGACGGGGTCAGCCCCAGCATTTT. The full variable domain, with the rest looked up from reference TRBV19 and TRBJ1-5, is DGGITQSPKYLFRKEGQNVTLSCEQNLNHDAMYWYRQDPGQGLRLIYYSQIVNDFQKGDIAEGYSVSREKKESFPLTVTSAQKNPTAFYLCASSIEMWGRGQPQHFGDGTRLSIL.